The TCR beta chain described here comes from a study of blood T cell repertoires in COVID-19. Study summary: Samples came from the United States, Italy and Spain, spanning acute and convalescent COVID-19.

V was shortened by 10 bases and J by 6 bases, with 19 bases between the two germline ends. Germline CDR1 MDHEN, CDR2 SYDVKM. This CDR3 has 13 residues. Generated by immunoSEQ multiplex PCR, the TCRdb table keeps only in-frame clones and is missing some. The sample holds about 170,000 clones, approximately 90% seen once. The V call is TRBV28, the J call TRBJ2-7; no clear D. The receptor's source is a man between 18 and 29 years old with COVID-19, enrolled during active disease. Material: peripheral blood. CDR3 sequence: CATSGSPGFEQYF. The CDR3 nucleotides are TGTGCCACCTCCGGAAGCCCGGGTTTCGAGCAGTACTTC.